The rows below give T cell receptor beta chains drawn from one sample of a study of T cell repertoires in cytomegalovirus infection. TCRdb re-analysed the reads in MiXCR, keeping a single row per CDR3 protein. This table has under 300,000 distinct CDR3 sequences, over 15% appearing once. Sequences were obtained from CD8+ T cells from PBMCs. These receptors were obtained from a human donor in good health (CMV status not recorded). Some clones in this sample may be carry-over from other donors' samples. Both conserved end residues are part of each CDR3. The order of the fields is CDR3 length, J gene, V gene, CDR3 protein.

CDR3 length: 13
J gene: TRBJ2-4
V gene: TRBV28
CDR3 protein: CASSPSGGSIQYF

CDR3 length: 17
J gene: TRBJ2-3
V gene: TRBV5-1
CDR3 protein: CASSWTDRGGSADTQYF

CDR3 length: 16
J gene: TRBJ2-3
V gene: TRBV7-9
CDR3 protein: CASSPGQGESTDTQYF

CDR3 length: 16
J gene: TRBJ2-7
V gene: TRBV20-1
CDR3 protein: CSARDLSSAPSYEQYF

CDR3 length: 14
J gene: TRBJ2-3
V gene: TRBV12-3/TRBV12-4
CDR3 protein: CASSFRDRVDTQYF

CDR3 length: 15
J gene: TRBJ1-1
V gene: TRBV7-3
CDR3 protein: CASSLSAGEGSEAFF

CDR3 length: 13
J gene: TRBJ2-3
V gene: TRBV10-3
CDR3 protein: CAIEDDTTDTQYF

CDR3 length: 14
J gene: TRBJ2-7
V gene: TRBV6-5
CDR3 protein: CASSYRQTSYEQYF

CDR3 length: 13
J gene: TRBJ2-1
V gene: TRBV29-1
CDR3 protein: CSALLDVYNEQFF

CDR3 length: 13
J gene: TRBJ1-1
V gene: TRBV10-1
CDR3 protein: CASSFYKNTEAFF

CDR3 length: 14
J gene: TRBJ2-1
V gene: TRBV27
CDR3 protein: CASKVSGSYNEQFF

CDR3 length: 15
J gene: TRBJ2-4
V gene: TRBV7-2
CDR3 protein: CASSSPVLAKNIQYF

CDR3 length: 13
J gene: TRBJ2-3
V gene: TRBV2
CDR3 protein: CASSAMIADTQYF

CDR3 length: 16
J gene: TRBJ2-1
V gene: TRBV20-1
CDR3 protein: CSARPREISSYNEQFF

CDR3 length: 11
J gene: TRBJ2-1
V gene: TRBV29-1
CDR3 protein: CSVGTYNEQFF

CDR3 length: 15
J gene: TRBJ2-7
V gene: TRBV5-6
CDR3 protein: CASSLSGQGFYEQYF

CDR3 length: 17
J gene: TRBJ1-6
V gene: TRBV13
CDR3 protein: CASSLGPRSSYNSPLHF

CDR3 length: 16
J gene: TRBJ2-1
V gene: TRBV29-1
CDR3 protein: CSVEDPIGREVTEQFF

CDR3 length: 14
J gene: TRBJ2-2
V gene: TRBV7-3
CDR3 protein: CASQATDDTGELFF

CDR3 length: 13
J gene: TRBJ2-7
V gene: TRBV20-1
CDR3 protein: CSAQPRSSYEQYF

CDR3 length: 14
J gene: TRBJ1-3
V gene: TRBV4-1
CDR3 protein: CASSYPPQGSAIYF

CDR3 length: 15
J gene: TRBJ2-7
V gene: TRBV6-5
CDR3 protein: CASRIRKGQRYEQYF

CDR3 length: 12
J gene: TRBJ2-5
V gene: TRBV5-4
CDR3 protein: CASSRGTETQYF

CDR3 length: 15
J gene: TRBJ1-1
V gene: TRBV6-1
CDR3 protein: CASIDGTEMNTEAFF

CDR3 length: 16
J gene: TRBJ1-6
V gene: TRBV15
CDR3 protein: CATSRRQENGDSPLHF

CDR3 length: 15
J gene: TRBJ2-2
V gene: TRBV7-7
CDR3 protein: CASSTGTGHTGELFF

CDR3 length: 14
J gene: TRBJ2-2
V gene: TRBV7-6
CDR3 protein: CASSLDSSTGELFF

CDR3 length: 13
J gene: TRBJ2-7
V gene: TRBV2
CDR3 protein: CATRDRGSYEQYF

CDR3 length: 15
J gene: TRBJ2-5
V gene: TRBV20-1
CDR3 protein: CSASKSGGPEETQYF

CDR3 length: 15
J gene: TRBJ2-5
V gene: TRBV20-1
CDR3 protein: CSARDRGHFQETQYF

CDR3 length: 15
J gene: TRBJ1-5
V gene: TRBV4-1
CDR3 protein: CASSRNDRDGQPQHF

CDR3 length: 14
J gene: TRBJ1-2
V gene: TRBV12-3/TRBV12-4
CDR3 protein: CASRGTGARHGYTF

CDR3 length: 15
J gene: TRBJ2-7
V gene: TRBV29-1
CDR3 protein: CSVENPGGNTYEQYF

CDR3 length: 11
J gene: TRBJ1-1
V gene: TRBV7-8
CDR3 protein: CASSGDVGAFF

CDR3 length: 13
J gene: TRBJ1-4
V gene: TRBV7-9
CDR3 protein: CASSLGPDLELFF

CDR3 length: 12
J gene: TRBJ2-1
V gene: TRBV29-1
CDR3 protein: CSVAPVNNEQFF

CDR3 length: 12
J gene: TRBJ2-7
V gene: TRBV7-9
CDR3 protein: CASSMTAYEQYF

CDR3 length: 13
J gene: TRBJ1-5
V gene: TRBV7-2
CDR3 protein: CASSLFGDRPQHF

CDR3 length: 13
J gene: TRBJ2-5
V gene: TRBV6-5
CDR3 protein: CASSYSISGTQYF

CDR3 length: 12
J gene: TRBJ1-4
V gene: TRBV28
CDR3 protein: CASSFAQGRLFF

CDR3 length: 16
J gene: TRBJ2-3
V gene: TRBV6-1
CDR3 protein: CASSLHRGIYTDTQYF

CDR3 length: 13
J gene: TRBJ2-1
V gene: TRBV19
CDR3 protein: CASSLQEGNEQFF

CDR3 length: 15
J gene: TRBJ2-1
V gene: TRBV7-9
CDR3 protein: CASSLGTTSDNEQFF

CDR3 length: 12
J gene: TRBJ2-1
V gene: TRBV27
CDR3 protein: CASRTGFNEQFF

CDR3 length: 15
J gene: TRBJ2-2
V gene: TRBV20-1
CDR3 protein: CSARDREKGTGELFF

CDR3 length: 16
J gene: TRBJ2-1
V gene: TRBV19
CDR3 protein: CASNQLRDGPNNEQFF

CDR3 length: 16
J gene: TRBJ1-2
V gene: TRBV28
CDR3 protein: CASSLYPLKANYGYTF

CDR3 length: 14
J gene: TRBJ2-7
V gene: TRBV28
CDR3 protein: CASSFSQGTYEQYF

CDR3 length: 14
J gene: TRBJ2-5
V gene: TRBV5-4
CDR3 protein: CASSLPYGGETQYF

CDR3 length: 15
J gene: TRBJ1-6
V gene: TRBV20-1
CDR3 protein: CSAIGSSLEGSPLHF